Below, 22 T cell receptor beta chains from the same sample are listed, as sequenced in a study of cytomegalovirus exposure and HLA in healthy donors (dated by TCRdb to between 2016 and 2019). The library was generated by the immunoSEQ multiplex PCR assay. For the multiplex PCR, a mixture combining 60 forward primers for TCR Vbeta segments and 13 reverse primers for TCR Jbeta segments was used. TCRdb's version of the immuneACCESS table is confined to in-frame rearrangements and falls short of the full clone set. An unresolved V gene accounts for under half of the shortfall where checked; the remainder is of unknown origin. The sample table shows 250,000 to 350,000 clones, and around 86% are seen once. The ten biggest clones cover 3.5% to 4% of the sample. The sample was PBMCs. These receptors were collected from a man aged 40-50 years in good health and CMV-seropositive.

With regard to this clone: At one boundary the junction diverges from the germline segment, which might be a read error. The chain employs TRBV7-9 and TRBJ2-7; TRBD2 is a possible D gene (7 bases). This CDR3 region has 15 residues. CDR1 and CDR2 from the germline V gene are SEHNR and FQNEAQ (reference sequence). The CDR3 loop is CSSSLGAPTGGEQYF. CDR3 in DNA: TGTTCCAGCAGCTTGGGGGCGCCGACGGGGGGCGAGCAGTACTTC.

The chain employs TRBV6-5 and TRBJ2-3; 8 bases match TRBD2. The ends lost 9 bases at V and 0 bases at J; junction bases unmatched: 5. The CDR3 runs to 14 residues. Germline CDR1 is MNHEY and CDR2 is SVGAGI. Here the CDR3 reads CASSGIGSTDTQYF. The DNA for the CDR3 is TGTGCCAGTAGCGGGATAGGGAGCACAGATACGCAGTATTTT.

This CDR3 reads CASSGLADNEQFF. In DNA, the CDR3 is TGTGCCAGCAGCGGACTAGCGGACAATGAGCAGTTCTTC. The V call is TRBV7-9, the J call TRBJ2-1; 10 nucleotides match TRBD2. V dropped 5 bases and J dropped 5; count of bases not matched to a gene: 0. The CDR3 runs 13 residues. Germline assignment: CDR1 SEHNR and CDR2 FQNEAQ (reference sequence).

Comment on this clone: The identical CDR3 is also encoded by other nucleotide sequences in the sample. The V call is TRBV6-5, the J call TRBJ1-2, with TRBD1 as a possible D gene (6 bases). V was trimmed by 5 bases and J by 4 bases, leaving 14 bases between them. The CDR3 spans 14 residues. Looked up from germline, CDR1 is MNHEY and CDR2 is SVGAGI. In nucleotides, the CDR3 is TGTGCCAGCAGTCGCACAGACAGGTCCTATGGCTACACCTTC. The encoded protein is CASSRTDRSYGYTF.

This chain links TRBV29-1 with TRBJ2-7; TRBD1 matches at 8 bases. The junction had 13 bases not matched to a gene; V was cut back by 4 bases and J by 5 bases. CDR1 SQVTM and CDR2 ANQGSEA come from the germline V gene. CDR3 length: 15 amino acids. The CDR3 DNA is TGCAGCGTTGGTGGGTCCGGACAGGGTTCCAACGAGCAGTACTTC. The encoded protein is CSVGGSGQGSNEQYF.

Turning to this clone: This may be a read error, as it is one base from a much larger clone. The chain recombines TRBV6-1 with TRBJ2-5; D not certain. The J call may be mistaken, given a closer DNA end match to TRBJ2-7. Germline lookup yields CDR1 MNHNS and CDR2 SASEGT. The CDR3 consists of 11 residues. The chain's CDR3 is CASSERYEQYF. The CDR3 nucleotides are TGTGCCAGCAGTGAACGGTACGAGCAGTACTTC.

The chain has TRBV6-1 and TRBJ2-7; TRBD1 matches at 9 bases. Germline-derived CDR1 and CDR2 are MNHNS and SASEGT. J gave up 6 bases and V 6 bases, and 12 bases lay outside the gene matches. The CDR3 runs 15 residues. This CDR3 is CASSSGDREVSEQYF. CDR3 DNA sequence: TGTGCCAGCAGCTCCGGGGACAGGGAAGTCTCCGAGCAGTACTTC.

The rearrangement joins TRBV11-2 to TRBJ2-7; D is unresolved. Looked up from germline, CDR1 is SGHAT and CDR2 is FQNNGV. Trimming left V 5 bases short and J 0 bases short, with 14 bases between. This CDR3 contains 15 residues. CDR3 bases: TGTGCCAGCAGCCCTTCATGGCCCAACTCCTACGAGCAGTACTTC. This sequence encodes CASSPSWPNSYEQYF.

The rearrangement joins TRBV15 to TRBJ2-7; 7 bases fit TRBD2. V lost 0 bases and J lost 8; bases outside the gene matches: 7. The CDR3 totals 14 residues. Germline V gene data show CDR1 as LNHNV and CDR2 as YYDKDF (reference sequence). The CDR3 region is CATSRDRGGTQQYF. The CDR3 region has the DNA TGTGCCACCAGCAGAGATCGGGGAGGGACCCAGCAGTACTTC.

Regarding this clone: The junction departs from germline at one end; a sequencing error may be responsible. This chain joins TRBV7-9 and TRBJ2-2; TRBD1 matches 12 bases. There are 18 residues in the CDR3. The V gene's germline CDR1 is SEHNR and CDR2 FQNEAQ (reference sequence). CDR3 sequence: CSSSSPGQGAVGTGELFF. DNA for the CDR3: TGTTCCAGCAGCTCTCCGGGACAGGGGGCTGTTGGCACCGGGGAGCTGTTTTTT.

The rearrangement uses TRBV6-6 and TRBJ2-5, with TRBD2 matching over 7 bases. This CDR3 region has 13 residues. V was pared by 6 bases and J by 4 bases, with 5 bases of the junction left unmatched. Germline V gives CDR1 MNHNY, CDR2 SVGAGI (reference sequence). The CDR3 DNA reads TGTGCCAGCAGCCCGGGAGGCGGAGAGACCCAGTACTTC. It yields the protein CASSPGGGETQYF.

The CDR3 reads CASSQRGGAEYGYTF. The DNA of the CDR3 is TGTGCCAGCAGCCAGAGGGGGGGCGCTGAATATGGCTACACCTTC. The chain carries TRBV7-2 and TRBJ1-2; tentative D call: TRBD1 (6 bases). The germline gives CDR1 SGHTA, CDR2 FQGNSA. The CDR3 extends over 15 amino acids. The V end lost 5 bases, the J end lost 5 bases, and 18 bases lay between the germline ends.

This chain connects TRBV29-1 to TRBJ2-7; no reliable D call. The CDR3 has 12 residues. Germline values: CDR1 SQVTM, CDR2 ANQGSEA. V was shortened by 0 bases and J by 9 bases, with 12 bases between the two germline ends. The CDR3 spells CSVEESERGQYF. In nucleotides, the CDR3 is TGCAGCGTTGAAGAATCAGAACGCGGGCAGTACTTC.

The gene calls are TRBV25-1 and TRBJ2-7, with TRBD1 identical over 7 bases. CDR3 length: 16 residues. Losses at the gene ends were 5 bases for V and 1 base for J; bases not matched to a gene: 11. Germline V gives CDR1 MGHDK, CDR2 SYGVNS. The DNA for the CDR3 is TGTGCCAGCAGTACCCATGGACAGGTGAGGTCCTACGAGCAGTACTTC. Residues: CASSTHGQVRSYEQYF.

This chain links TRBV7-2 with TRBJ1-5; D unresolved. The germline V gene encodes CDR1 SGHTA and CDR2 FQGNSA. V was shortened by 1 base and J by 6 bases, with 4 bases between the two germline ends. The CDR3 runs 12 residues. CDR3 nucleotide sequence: TGTGCCAGCAGCTTAGATCTTCAGCCCCAGCATTTT. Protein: CASSLDLQPQHF.

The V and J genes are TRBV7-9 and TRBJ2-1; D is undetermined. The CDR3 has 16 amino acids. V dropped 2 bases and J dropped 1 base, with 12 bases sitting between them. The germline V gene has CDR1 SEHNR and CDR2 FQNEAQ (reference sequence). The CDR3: CASSLSKRPSYNEQFF. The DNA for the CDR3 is TGTGCCAGCAGCTTATCTAAGAGGCCTTCCTACAATGAGCAGTTCTTC.

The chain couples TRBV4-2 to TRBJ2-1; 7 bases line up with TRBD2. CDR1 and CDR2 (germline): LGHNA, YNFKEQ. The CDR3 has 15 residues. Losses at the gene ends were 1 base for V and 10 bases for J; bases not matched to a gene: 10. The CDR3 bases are TGTGCCAGCAGCCAAGCTTTGGGAGGGGTGGAGGAGCAGTTCTTC. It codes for CASSQALGGVEEQFF.

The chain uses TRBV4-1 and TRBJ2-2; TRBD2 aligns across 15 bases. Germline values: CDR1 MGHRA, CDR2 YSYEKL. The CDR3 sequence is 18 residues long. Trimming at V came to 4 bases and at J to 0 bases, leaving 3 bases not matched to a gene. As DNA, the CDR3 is TGCGCCAGCAGCCCGGGACTAGCGGGAGGCACGAACACCGGGGAGCTGTTTTTT. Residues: CASSPGLAGGTNTGELFF.

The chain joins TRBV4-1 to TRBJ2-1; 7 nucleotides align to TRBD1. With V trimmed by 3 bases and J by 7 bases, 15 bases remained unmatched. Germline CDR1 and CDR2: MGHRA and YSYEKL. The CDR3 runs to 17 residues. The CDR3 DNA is TGCGCCAGCAGCCACCTAATCGGGACAGCTAGTGGGAATGAGCAGTTCTTC. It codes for CASSHLIGTASGNEQFF.

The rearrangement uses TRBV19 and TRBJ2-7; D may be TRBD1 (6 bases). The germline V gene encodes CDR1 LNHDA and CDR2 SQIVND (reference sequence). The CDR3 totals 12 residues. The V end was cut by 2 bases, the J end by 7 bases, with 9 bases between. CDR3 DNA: TGTGCCAGTAGTATACAGGGGCAAGAGCAGTACTTC. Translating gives CASSIQGQEQYF. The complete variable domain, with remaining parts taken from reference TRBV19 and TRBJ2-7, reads DGGITQSPKYLFRKEGQNVTLSCEQNLNHDAMYWYRQDPGQGLRLIYYSQIVNDFQKGDIAEGYSVSREKKESFPLTVTSAQKNPTAFYLCASSIQGQEQYFGPGTRLTVT.

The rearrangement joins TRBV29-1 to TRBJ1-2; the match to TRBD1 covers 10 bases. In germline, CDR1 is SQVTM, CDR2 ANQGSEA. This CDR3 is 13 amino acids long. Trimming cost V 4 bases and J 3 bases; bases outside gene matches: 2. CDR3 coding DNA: TGCAGCGTTGGACAGGGGGCACACTATGGCTACACCTTC. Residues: CSVGQGAHYGYTF.

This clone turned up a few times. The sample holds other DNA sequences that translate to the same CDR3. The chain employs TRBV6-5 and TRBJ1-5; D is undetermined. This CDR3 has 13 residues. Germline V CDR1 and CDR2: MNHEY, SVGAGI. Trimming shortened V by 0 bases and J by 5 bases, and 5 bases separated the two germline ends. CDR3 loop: CASSYSADQPQHF. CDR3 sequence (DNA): TGTGCCAGCAGTTACTCGGCGGATCAGCCCCAGCATTTT.